These T cell receptor beta chains were read from a single sample in a study of blood T cell repertoires in COVID-19. Clones were read by immunoSEQ multiplex PCR, and TCRdb kept only the in-frame ones, dropping some. The repertoire has 310,000 or so clones, 80% to 90% of them found once; the top ten carry more than 7.5%. The sequencing sample was made of peripheral blood. The source is a man younger than 40 with COVID-19, enrolled during active disease. The CDR3 runs from the conserved cysteine through the conserved F or W. A D gene is named only where the DNA matches it firmly. Clone size is not always given. Where it is, it says once, few, many or a class for expanded clones.

D gene | J gene | V gene | CDR3 length | clone size | CDR3 protein | CDR3 DNA
- | TRBJ2-7 | TRBV10-3 | 17 | - | CATKSEDGTGTAYEQYF | TGTGCCACAAAATCTGAGGACGGCACAGGGACGGCCTACGAGCAGTACTTC
TRBD1 | TRBJ2-7 | TRBV27 | 14 | - | CASSSPGQGYEQYF | TGTGCCAGCAGTTCTCCGGGACAGGGGTACGAGCAGTACTTC
- | TRBJ1-2 | TRBV3-1/TRBV3-2 | 17 | - | CASSPYGGQGGNYGYTF | TGTGCCAGCAGCCCGTACGGGGGGCAAGGTGGAAACTATGGCTACACCTTC
- | TRBJ1-1 | TRBV7-2 | 15 | many | CASSFTTGWNTEAFF | TGTGCCAGCAGTTTTACGACAGGATGGAACACTGAAGCTTTCTTT
TRBD1 | TRBJ2-5 | TRBV19 | 12 | - | CASRDRVETQYF | TGTGCCAGTAGGGACAGGGTAGAGACCCAGTACTTC
TRBD1 | TRBJ2-7 | TRBV23-1 | 12 | - | CAGDRVVFEQYF | TGCGCCGGAGACAGGGTGGTCTTCGAGCAGTACTTC
TRBD1 | TRBJ1-2 | TRBV6-4 | 14 | - | CASSDFDRGGGYTF | TGTGCCAGCAGTGACTTCGACAGGGGCGGCGGCTACACCTTC
- | TRBJ2-5 | TRBV28 | 15 | - | CASNLAPSRGETQYF | TGTGCCAGCAACCTAGCGCCAAGCCGGGGGGAGACCCAGTACTTC
- | TRBJ1-2 | TRBV3-1/TRBV3-2 | 14 | - | CASSPLTGIDGYTF | TGTGCCAGCAGCCCCCTGACAGGAATTGATGGCTACACCTTC
- | TRBJ1-3 | TRBV20-1 | 14 | - | CSASWGGSGNTIYF | TGCAGTGCTAGTTGGGGCGGCTCTGGAAACACCATATATTTT
- | TRBJ2-2 | TRBV18 | 16 | - | CASSPSQLAATGELFF | TGTGCCAGCTCACCAAGTCAGTTAGCGGCGACCGGGGAGCTGTTTTTT
TRBD1 | TRBJ1-1 | TRBV6-2/TRBV6-3 | 17 | once | CASSYSLTGVSYTEAFF | TGTGCCAGCAGTTACTCCCTAACAGGGGTCTCGTACACTGAAGCTTTCTTT
- | TRBJ1-1 | TRBV7-3 | 15 | - | CASSPSGGVGTEAFF | TGTGCCAGCAGCCCCTCGGGGGGGGTCGGCACTGAAGCTTTCTTT
- | TRBJ1-1 | TRBV7-2 | 13 | - | CASSLVEDTEAFF | TGTGCCAGCAGCTTAGTTGAGGACACTGAAGCTTTCTTT
TRBD1 | TRBJ2-1 | TRBV5-1 | 16 | - | CASSLYPGQGYNEQFF | TGCGCCAGCAGTCTATACCCGGGACAGGGGTACAATGAGCAGTTCTTC
- | TRBJ1-1 | TRBV14 | 15 | once | CASSQVWQVNTEAFF | TGTGCCAGCAGCCAAGTCTGGCAGGTGAACACTGAAGCTTTCTTT
- | TRBJ1-2 | TRBV19 | 12 | - | CASMGRNYGYTF | TGTGCCAGTATGGGGAGGAACTATGGCTACACCTTC
- | TRBJ1-3 | TRBV6-2/TRBV6-3 | 16 | - | CASSPPVRESGNTIYF | TGTGCCAGCAGCCCCCCAGTCCGGGAATCTGGAAACACCATATATTTT
- | TRBJ1-3 | TRBV7-2 | 15 | - | CASSLSGSSGNTIYF | TGTGCCAGCAGCTTATCAGGGTCCTCTGGAAACACCATATATTTT
- | TRBJ2-5 | TRBV29-1 | 13 | - | CSVAGADQETQYF | TGCAGCGTTGCTGGGGCAGACCAAGAGACCCAGTACTTC
TRBD2 | TRBJ2-7 | TRBV24-1 | 15 | - | CATSDQPGLASEQYF | TGTGCCACCAGTGATCAACCTGGACTAGCTTCCGAGCAGTACTTC
- | TRBJ2-2 | TRBV6-5 | 14 | - | CASTEGVRTGELFF | TGTGCCAGCACGGAAGGGGTGAGGACCGGGGAGCTGTTTTTT
TRBD1 | TRBJ2-3 | TRBV3-1/TRBV3-2 | 13 | - | CASSLQGASAQYF | TGTGCCAGCAGCCTCCAGGGGGCATCGGCGCAGTATTTT
- | TRBJ1-2 | TRBV10-3 | 16 | - | CAIPWGPGLGKYGYTF | TGTGCCATCCCCTGGGGGCCAGGTCTGGGCAAATATGGCTACACCTTC
TRBD2 | TRBJ2-7 | TRBV7-8 | 15 | - | CASSRLTSGSYEQYF | TGTGCCAGCAGCAGATTGACTAGCGGATCCTACGAGCAGTACTTC
- | TRBJ2-2 | TRBV6-4 | 16 | - | CASSDPTGWGHRGAVF | TGTGCCAGCAGTGACCCCACAGGGTGGGGACACCGGGGAGCTGTTTTT
- | TRBJ2-1 | TRBV24-1 | 16 | - | CATRQTGQGSYNEQFF | TGTGCCACCAGGCAGACAGGTCAGGGCTCCTACAATGAGCAGTTCTTC
- | TRBJ1-1 | TRBV6-5 | 15 | few | CASRGARLGNTEAFF | TGTGCCAGCAGAGGAGCGAGGTTGGGGAACACTGAAGCTTTCTTT
TRBD1 | TRBJ2-7 | TRBV28 | 13 | - | CASSSGTDLEQYF | TGTGCCAGCAGCTCCGGGACAGATCTCGAGCAGTACTTC
- | TRBJ2-5 | TRBV24-1 | 17 | - | CATSDYATGRYQETQYF | TGTGCCACCAGTGACTATGCGACAGGGAGGTACCAAGAGACCCAGTACTTC
TRBD1 | TRBJ1-5 | TRBV7-2 | 17 | few | CASSPGTGAYSNQPQHF | TGTGCCAGCAGCCCCGGGACAGGGGCATATAGCAATCAGCCCCAGCATTTT
TRBD2 | TRBJ2-7 | TRBV4-2 | 15 | - | CASSPGLAGGLEQYF | TGTGCCAGCAGCCCGGGACTAGCGGGGGGGCTTGAGCAGTACTTC
- | TRBJ2-3 | TRBV5-1 | 15 | - | CASSLAPGRGDTQYF | TGCGCCAGCAGCTTGGCCCCGGGGCGGGGAGATACGCAGTATTTT
- | TRBJ2-5 | TRBV23-1 | 9 | once | CASSLTQYF | TGCGCCAGCAGTCTAACCCAGTACTTC
TRBD1 | TRBJ2-7 | TRBV18 | 16 | - | CASSPPGDREFYEQYF | TGTGCCAGCTCACCACCGGGGGACAGGGAGTTTTACGAGCAGTACTTC
TRBD2 | TRBJ2-3 | TRBV27 | 15 | - | CASRRLAGGEDTQYF | TGTGCCAGCAGACGACTAGCGGGAGGGGAAGATACGCAGTATTTT
TRBD2 | TRBJ2-5 | TRBV7-2 | 17 | - | CASSSGTSGRAGETQYF | TGTGCCAGCAGTTCCGGGACTAGCGGGAGGGCCGGGGAGACCCAGTACTTC
TRBD1 | TRBJ1-2 | TRBV6-5 | 16 | - | CASSYSRDRGLYGYTF | TGTGCCAGCAGTTACTCGAGAGACAGGGGGCTCTATGGCTACACCTTC
TRBD1 | TRBJ1-1 | TRBV30 | 14 | - | CAWNLQGAGTEAFF | TGTGCCTGGAACCTACAGGGGGCGGGTACTGAAGCTTTCTTT
TRBD2 | TRBJ2-3 | TRBV2 | 16 | once | CASSPVAGAITDTQYF | TGTGCCAGCAGTCCCGTAGCGGGAGCCATTACAGATACGCAGTATTTT
- | TRBJ1-3 | TRBV4-2 | 16 | few | CASSQENFAGGNTIYF | TGTGCCAGCAGCCAAGAGAATTTCGCAGGGGGAAACACCATATATTTT
- | TRBJ1-2 | TRBV2 | 16 | - | CASSRLYTVGGSGYTF | TGTGCCAGCAGCCGCCTATACACGGTAGGGGGAAGTGGCTACACCTTC
TRBD2 | TRBJ2-7 | TRBV5-6 | 17 | - | CASSLRRTSGRADEQYF | TGTGCCAGCAGCTTGAGGAGGACTAGCGGGAGGGCTGACGAGCAGTACTTC
- | TRBJ2-1 | TRBV2 | 16 | - | CASSEASSVGYNEQFF | TGTGCCAGCAGTGAAGCTTCTAGCGTTGGGTACAATGAGCAGTTCTTC
TRBD1 | TRBJ1-5 | TRBV28 | 17 | - | CASSPPQDRGLGQPQHF | TGTGCCAGCAGCCCCCCCCAGGACAGGGGGTTGGGGCAGCCCCAGCATTTT
- | TRBJ2-7 | TRBV29-1 | 15 | - | CSAGIYISSSYEQYF | TGCAGCGCCGGGATCTACATATCATCATCCTACGAGCAGTACTTC
TRBD1 | TRBJ2-1 | TRBV3-1/TRBV3-2 | 15 | - | CASSQQGAGYNEQFF | TGTGCCAGCAGCCAACAGGGGGCCGGCTACAATGAGCAGTTCTTC
- | TRBJ1-4 | TRBV9 | 16 | - | CASSERPSATNEKLFF | TGTGCCAGCAGCGAACGCCCTTCAGCAACTAATGAAAAACTGTTTTTT
TRBD2 | TRBJ2-5 | TRBV30 | 13 | - | CAWTGEGQETQYF | TGTGCCTGGACTGGGGAGGGCCAAGAGACCCAGTACTTC
- | TRBJ1-4 | TRBV19 | 16 | - | CASSSGGSLVNEKLFF | TGTGCCAGTAGTAGCGGCGGCTCTCTTGTTAATGAAAAACTGTTTTTT